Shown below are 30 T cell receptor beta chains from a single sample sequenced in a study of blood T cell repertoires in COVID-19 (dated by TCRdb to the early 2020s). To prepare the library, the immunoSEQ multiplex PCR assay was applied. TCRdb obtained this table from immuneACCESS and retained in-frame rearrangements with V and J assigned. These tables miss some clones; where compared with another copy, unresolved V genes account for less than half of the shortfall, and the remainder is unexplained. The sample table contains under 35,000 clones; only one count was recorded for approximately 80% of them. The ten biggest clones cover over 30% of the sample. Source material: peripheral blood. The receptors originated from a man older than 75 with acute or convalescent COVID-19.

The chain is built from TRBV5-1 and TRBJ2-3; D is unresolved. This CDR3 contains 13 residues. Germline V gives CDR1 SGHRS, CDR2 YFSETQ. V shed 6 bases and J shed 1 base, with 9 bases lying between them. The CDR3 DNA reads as TGCGCCAGCACGGTGTATGGCACAGATACGCAGTATTTT. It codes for CASTVYGTDTQYF.

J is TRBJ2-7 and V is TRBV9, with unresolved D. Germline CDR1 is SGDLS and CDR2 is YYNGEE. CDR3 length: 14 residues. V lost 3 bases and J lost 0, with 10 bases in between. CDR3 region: CASSAAMSSYEQYF. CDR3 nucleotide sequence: TGTGCCAGCAGCGCCGCCATGAGCTCCTACGAGCAGTACTTC.

The CDR3 protein is CASSYWDRGGGYTF. The CDR3 DNA reads as TGTGCCAGCAGTTACTGGGACAGGGGAGGAGGCTACACCTTC. This rearrangement joins TRBV6-6 to TRBJ1-2, with TRBD1 identical over 10 bases. J gave up 8 bases and V 1 base, and 4 bases lay outside the gene matches. CDR1 is MNHNY, CDR2 SVGAGI, per germline (reference sequence). The CDR3 is 14 amino acids.

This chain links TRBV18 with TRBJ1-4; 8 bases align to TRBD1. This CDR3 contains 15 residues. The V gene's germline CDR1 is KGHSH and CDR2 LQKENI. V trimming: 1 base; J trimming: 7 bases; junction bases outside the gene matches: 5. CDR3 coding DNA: TGTGCCAGCTCACCACGGCAGGGGGCAAGTGAAAAACTGTTTTTT. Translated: CASSPRQGASEKLFF.

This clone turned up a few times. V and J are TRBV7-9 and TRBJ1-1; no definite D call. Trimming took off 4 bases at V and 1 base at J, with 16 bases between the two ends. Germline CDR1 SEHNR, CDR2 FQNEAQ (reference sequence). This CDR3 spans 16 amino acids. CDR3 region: CASSYPRKEGNTEAFF. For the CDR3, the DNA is TGTGCCAGCAGCTATCCAAGAAAGGAGGGGAACACTGAAGCTTTCTTT.

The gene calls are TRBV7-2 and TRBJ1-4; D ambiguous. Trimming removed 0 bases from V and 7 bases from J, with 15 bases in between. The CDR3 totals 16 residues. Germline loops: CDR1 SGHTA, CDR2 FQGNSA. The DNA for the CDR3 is TGTGCCAGCAGCTTAGCGCATTACGGAGGTAGTGAAAAACTGTTTTTT. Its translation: CASSLAHYGGSEKLFF.

The CDR3 here is CASSQNAAGTGGQPQHF. The CDR3 coding sequence is TGCGCCAGCAGCCAAAACGCGGCCGGGACAGGAGGTCAGCCCCAGCATTTT. The J gene is TRBJ1-5, the V gene TRBV4-1, with TRBD1 matching over 8 bases. Germline CDR1 MGHRA, CDR2 YSYEKL. The CDR3 runs to 17 residues. V trimming: 2 bases; J trimming: 6 bases; junction bases outside the gene matches: 12.

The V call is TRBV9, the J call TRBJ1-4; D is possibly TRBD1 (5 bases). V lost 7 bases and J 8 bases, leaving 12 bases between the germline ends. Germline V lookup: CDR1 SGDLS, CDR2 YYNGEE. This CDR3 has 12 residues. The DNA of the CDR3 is TGTGCCAGCGGAACCGGGGGAGAAAAACTGTTTTTT. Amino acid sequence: CASGTGGEKLFF.

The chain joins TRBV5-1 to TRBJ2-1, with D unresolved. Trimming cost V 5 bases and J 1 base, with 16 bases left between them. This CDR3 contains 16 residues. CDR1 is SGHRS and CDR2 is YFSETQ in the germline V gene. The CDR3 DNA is TGCGCCAGCAGTCGCATAACGGGTCGGTCCTACAATGAGCAGTTCTTC. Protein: CASSRITGRSYNEQFF. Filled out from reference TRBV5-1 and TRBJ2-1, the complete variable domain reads KAGVTQTPRYLIKTRGQQVTLSCSPISGHRSVSWYQQTPGQGLQFLFEYFSETQRNKGNFPGRFSGRQFSNSRSEMNVSTLELGDSALYLCASSRITGRSYNEQFFGPGTRLTVL.

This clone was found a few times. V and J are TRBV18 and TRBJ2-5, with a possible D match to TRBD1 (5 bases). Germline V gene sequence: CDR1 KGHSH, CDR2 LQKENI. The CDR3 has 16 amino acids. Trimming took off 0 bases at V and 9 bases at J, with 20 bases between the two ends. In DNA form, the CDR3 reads TGTGCCAGCTCACCACCGTCGGCAGGGCAATCGGTGCCCCAGTACTTC. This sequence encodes CASSPPSAGQSVPQYF.

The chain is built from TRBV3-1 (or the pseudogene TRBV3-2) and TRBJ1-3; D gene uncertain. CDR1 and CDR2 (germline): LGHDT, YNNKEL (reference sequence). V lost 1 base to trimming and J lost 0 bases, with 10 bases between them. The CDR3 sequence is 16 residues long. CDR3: CASSQAATYSGNTIYF. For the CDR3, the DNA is TGTGCCAGCAGCCAAGCCGCCACCTACTCTGGAAACACCATATATTTT.

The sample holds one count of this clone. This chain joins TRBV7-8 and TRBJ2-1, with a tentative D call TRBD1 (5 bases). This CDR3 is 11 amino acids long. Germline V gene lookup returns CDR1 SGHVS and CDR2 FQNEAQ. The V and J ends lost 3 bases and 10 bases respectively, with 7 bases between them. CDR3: CASSFSGEQFF. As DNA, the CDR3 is TGTGCCAGCAGCTTCTCAGGGGAGCAGTTCTTC.

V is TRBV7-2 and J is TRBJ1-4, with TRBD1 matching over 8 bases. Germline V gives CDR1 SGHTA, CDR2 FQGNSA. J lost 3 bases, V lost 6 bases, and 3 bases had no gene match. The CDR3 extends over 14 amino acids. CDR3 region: CASRSGGSNEKLFF. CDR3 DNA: TGTGCCAGCAGGTCAGGGGGCTCTAATGAAAAACTGTTTTTT.

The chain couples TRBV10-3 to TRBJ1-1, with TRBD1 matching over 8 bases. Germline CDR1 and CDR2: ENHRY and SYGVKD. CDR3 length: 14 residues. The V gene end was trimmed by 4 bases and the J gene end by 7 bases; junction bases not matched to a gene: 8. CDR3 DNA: TGTGCCATCAGTGCCGGGGACAGGTGGATTGAAGCTTTCTTT. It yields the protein CAISAGDRWIEAFF.

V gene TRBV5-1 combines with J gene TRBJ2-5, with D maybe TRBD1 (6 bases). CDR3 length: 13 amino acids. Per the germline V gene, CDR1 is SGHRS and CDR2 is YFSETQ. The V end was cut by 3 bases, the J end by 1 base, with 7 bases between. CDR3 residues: CASSSRGQETQYF. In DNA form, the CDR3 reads TGCGCCAGCAGCTCCAGGGGCCAAGAGACCCAGTACTTC.

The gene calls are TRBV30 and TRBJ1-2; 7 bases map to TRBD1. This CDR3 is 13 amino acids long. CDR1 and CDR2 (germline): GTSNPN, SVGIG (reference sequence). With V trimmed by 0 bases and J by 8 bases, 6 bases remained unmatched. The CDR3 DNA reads TGTGCCTGGAGTGTAGACAGGGTGTCCGGCTACACCTTC. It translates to CAWSVDRVSGYTF.

CDR3 nucleotide sequence: TGCAGCGTTGATCAGGGCTCCTACAATGAGCAGTTCTTC. As protein: CSVDQGSYNEQFF. V and J are TRBV29-1 and TRBJ2-1, with a weak D call TRBD1 (5 bases). The germline V gene has CDR1 SQVTM and CDR2 ANQGSEA. This CDR3 region has 13 residues. V shed 3 bases and J shed 0 bases, with 6 bases lying between them.

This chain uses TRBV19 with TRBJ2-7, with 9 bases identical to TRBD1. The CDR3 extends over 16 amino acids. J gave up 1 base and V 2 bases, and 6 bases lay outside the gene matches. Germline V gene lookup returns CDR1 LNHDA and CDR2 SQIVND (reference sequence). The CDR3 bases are TGTGCCAGTAGTATATCCCCCGGGACAGGGTCCTACGAGCAGTACTTC. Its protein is CASSISPGTGSYEQYF.

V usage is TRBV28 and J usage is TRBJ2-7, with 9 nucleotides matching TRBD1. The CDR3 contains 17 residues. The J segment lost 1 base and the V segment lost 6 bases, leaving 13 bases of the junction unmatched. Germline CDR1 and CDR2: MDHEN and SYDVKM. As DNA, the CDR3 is TGTGCCAGCAGATTGGGGACAGGGATCTCGGCTTCCTACGAGCAGTACTTC. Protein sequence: CASRLGTGISASYEQYF.

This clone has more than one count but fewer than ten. CDR3: CASSRDYTTGELFF. CDR3 in DNA: TGTGCCAGCAGCCGGGACTACACCACCGGGGAGCTGTTTTTT. The chain uses TRBV2 and TRBJ2-2, with 7 bases matching TRBD2. The germline CDR1 and CDR2 sequences are SNHLY and FYNNEI. V was clipped by 6 bases and J by 4 bases; unmatched bases: 5. CDR3 length: 14 amino acids.

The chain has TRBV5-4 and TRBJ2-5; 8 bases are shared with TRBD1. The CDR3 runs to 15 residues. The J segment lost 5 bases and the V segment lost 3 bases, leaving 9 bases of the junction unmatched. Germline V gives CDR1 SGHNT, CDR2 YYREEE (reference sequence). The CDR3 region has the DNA TGTGCCAGCAGCTGGTCCCAGGGGGCAAGGGAGACCCAGTACTTC. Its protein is CASSWSQGARETQYF.

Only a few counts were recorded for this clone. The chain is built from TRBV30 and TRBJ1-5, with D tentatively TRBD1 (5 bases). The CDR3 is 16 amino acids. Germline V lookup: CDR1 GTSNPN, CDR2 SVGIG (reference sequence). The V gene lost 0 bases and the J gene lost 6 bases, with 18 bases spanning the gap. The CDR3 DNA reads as TGTGCCTGGAGTGTACTTTCGGGGTGGAGGGGTCAGCCCCAGCATTTT. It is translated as CAWSVLSGWRGQPQHF. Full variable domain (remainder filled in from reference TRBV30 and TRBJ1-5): SQTIHQWPATLVQPVGSPLSLECTVEGTSNPNLYWYRQAAGRGLQLLFYSVGIGQISSEVPQNLSASRPQDRQFILSSKKLLLSDSGFYLCAWSVLSGWRGQPQHFGDGTRLSIL.

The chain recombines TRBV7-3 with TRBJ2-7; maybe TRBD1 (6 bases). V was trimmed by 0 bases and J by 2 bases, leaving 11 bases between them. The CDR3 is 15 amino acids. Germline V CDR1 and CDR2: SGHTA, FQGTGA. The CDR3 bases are TGTGCCAGCAGCTTAACTGGGGGCCCGACCTACGAGCAGTACTTC. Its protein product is CASSLTGGPTYEQYF.

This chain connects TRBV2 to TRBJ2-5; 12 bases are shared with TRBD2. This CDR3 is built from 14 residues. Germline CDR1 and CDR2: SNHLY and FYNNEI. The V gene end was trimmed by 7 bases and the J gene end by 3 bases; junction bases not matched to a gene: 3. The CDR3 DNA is TGTGCCAGCAAGAGACTAGCGGGGGAAGAGACCCAGTACTTC. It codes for CASKRLAGEETQYF.

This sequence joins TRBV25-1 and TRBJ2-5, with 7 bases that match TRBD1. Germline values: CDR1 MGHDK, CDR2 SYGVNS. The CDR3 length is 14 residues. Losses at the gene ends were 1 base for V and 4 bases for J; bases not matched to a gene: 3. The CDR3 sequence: CASSEWGQPETQYF. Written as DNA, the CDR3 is TGTGCCAGCAGTGAATGGGGACAGCCAGAGACCCAGTACTTC.

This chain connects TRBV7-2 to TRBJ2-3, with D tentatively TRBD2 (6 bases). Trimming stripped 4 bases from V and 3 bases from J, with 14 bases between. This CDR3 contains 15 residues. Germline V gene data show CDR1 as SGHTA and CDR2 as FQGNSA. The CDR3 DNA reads TGTGCCAGCAGCTCCTCGACTAGACGGACAGATACGCAGTATTTT. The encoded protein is CASSSSTRRTDTQYF.

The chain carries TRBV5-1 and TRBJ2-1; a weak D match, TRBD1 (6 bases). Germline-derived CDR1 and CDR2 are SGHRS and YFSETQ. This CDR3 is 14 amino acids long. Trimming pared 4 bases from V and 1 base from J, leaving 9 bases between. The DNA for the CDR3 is TGCGCCAGCAGCCCGGGACAATCCTACAATGAGCAGTTCTTC. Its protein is CASSPGQSYNEQFF.

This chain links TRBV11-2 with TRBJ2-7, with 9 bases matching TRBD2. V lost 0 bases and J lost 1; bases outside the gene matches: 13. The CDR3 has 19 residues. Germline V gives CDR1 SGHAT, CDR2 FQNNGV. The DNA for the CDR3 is TGTGCCAGCAGCTTAGATCTCGGTAGCGGGAGCCCCTTATCCTACGAGCAGTACTTC. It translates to CASSLDLGSGSPLSYEQYF.

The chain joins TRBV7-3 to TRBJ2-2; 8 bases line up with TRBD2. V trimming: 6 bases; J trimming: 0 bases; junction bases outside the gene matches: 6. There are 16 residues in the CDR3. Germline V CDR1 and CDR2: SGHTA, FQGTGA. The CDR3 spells CASSPTSGSNTGELFF. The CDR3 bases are TGTGCCAGCAGTCCCACTAGCGGCTCGAACACCGGGGAGCTGTTTTTT.

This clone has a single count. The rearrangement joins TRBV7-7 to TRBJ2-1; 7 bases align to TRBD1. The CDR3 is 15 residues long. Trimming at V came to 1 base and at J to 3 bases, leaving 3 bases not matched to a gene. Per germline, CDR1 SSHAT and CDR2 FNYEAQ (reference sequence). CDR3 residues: CASSLGQGGYNEQFF. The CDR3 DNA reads TGTGCCAGCAGCTTAGGACAGGGCGGCTACAATGAGCAGTTCTTC.